One and the same sample provided the 29 T cell receptor beta chains below, sequenced in a study of PD-1 blockade in classical Hodgkin lymphoma. Using immunoSEQ multiplex PCR, the repertoire was profiled, and TCRdb retains in-frame clones only, with some absent. The sample holds 20,000 to 25,000 clones; around 82% are singletons and the top ten take about a sixth. Each patient experienced a relapse that followed autologous stem cell transplantation, and brentuximab vedotin exposure varied. The source was peripheral blood mononuclear cells (PBMCs), collected before the second cycle of nivolumab. These receptors were taken from a human donor with classical Hodgkin lymphoma.

The table lists this clone with a few counts. This rearrangement joins TRBV19 to TRBJ2-1; the match to TRBD2 covers 8 bases. Germline CDR1 and CDR2: LNHDA and SQIVND (reference sequence). The CDR3 totals 17 residues. Trimming removed 7 bases from V and 4 bases from J; junction bases left unmatched: 15. The CDR3 protein is CASTPGIRAGGYNEQFF. The CDR3 DNA is TGTGCCAGTACCCCGGGGATAAGGGCGGGAGGTTACAATGAGCAGTTCTTC. The variable domain in full, with the rest retrieved from reference TRBV19 and TRBJ2-1, is DGGITQSPKYLFRKEGQNVTLSCEQNLNHDAMYWYRQDPGQGLRLIYYSQIVNDFQKGDIAEGYSVSREKKESFPLTVTSAQKNPTAFYLCASTPGIRAGGYNEQFFGPGTRLTVL.

The genes are TRBV6-4 and TRBJ1-1, with TRBD1 matching 9 bases. CDR1 and CDR2 (germline): MRHNA, SNTAGT. This CDR3 has 14 amino acids. V lost 6 bases to trimming and J lost 3 bases; unmatched junction nucleotides: 5. The CDR3 is CASRLQGADTEAFF. The CDR3 nucleotides are TGTGCCAGCAGGTTACAGGGGGCTGACACTGAAGCTTTCTTT.

The V and J genes are TRBV18 and TRBJ2-1; the D is unclear. CDR1 and CDR2 (germline): KGHSH, LQKENI. The CDR3 has 13 amino acids. Trimming stripped 6 bases from V and 8 bases from J, with 14 bases between. The CDR3 here is CASSRNSGDEQFF. CDR3 sequence (DNA): TGTGCCAGCTCCCGAAACTCCGGAGATGAGCAGTTCTTC.

The V call is TRBV5-6, the J call TRBJ2-3, with 8 bases fitting TRBD2. CDR3 size: 16 residues. CDR1 SGHDT and CDR2 YYEEEE come from the germline V gene. Unmatched junction bases numbered 9, after V lost 4 bases and J lost 2 bases. The CDR3 here is CASSRRAGGHTDTQYF. The CDR3 nucleotides read TGTGCCAGCAGCCGGAGGGCGGGAGGACACACAGATACGCAGTATTTT. The full variable domain, with the rest looked up from reference TRBV5-6 and TRBJ2-3, is DAGVTQSPTHLIKTRGQQVTLRCSPKSGHDTVSWYQQALGQGPQFIFQYYEEEERQRGNFPDRFSGHQFPNYSSELNVNALLLGDSALYLCASSRRAGGHTDTQYFGPGTRLTVL.

V and J are TRBV27 and TRBJ1-2, with D possibly being TRBD1 (5 bases). Germline V CDR1 and CDR2: MNHEY, SMNVEV (reference sequence). V was shortened by 7 bases and J by 3 bases, with 12 bases between the two germline ends. The CDR3 contains 13 residues. CDR3 in DNA: TGTGCCAGCAAAGGGGAACAGCACTATGGCTACACCTTC. It is translated as CASKGEQHYGYTF.

The chain links TRBV7-9 to TRBJ2-7, with 11 bases that match TRBD1. Germline V gives CDR1 SEHNR, CDR2 FQNEAQ (reference sequence). The length of the CDR3 is 15 residues. With V trimmed by 5 bases and J by 4 bases, 7 bases remained unmatched. CDR3 bases: TGTGCCAGCAGCCCCTCCGGGACAGGGGGGTACGAGCAGTACTTC. It is translated as CASSPSGTGGYEQYF.

This clone has a single count. The chain employs TRBV27 and TRBJ2-2; D possibly corresponds to TRBD2 (5 bases). Germline lookup yields CDR1 MNHEY and CDR2 SMNVEV (reference sequence). The CDR3 length is 14 residues. Trimming cost V 7 bases and J 2 bases, with 11 bases left between them. CDR3 DNA sequence: TGTGCCAGCAAAAGAGCGGCAAACACCGGGGAGCTGTTTTTT. Protein sequence: CASKRAANTGELFF.

The chain combines TRBV19 with TRBJ2-1, with TRBD1 matching 7 bases. This CDR3 has 15 amino acids. V shed 5 bases, J shed 7 bases, and the junction held 11 bases outside the gene matches. Germline V lookup: CDR1 LNHDA, CDR2 SQIVND (reference sequence). The CDR3 reads CASSPRQGVLNEQFF. The CDR3 DNA reads TGTGCCAGTAGTCCTAGACAGGGTGTATTAAATGAGCAGTTCTTC.

The rearrangement uses TRBV5-1 and TRBJ2-7, with 8 bases lining up with TRBD2. Germline assignment: CDR1 SGHRS and CDR2 YFSETQ. Losses at the gene ends were 3 bases for V and 3 bases for J; bases not matched to a gene: 8. This CDR3 is 15 amino acids long. The CDR3 DNA sequence: TGCGCCAGCAGCTCGGGGGGGGGCGAGGACTACGAGCAGTACTTC. Protein: CASSSGGGEDYEQYF.

The rearrangement links TRBV5-1 to TRBJ1-1, with a weak D call TRBD1 (6 bases). The CDR3 runs 14 residues. Germline CDR1 and CDR2: SGHRS and YFSETQ. Trimming removed 1 base from V and 5 bases from J, with 12 bases in between. The CDR3 nucleotides read TGCGCCAGCAGCTTGACAGGGTTTGGGACTGAAGCTTTCTTT. Amino acids: CASSLTGFGTEAFF.

This chain connects TRBV5-5 to TRBJ2-2; perhaps TRBD1 as D (6 bases). V lost 4 bases, J lost 0 bases, and 13 bases lay in between. The V gene's germline CDR1 is SGHKS and CDR2 YYEKEE (reference sequence). The CDR3 consists of 16 residues. CDR3 DNA sequence: TGTGCCAGCAGCCCTCGTGAGGGGGCGAACACCGGGGAGCTGTTTTTT. It encodes CASSPREGANTGELFF. The variable domain in full, completed from reference TRBV5-5 and TRBJ2-2, reads DAGVTQSPTHLIKTRGQQVTLRCSPISGHKSVSWYQQVLGQGPQFIFQYYEKEERGRGNFPDRFSARQFPNYSSELNVNALLLGDSALYLCASSPREGANTGELFFGEGSRLTVL.

V and J are TRBV2 and TRBJ2-1; D is unresolved. This CDR3 has 15 amino acids. Trimming pared 6 bases from V and 7 bases from J, leaving 19 bases between. The germline gives CDR1 SNHLY, CDR2 FYNNEI. Here the CDR3 DNA reads TGTGCCAGCAGGAGAGATCCTATCTTCCCAAATGAGCAGTTCTTC. Its translation: CASRRDPIFPNEQFF.

The CDR3 spells CAISESGPPGELFF. CDR3 coding DNA: TGTGCCATCAGTGAGTCCGGACCCCCCGGGGAGCTGTTTTTT. The chain couples TRBV10-3 to TRBJ2-2; D call uncertain. The CDR3 runs to 14 residues. The germline V and J ends were trimmed by 0 bases and 6 bases, with 8 bases remaining between them. Germline V gene sequence: CDR1 ENHRY, CDR2 SYGVKD.

V and J are TRBV6-1 and TRBJ2-5, with TRBD2 identical over 10 bases. Germline loops: CDR1 MNHNS, CDR2 SASEGT. V lost 1 base and J lost 2; bases outside the gene matches: 4. The CDR3 loop spans 16 amino acids. This CDR3 is CASSEGVAGGQETQYF. DNA of the CDR3: TGTGCCAGCAGTGAAGGAGTAGCGGGAGGTCAAGAGACCCAGTACTTC.

V gene TRBV6-5 combines with J gene TRBJ1-2, with D unresolved. CDR3 length equals 14 residues. V was trimmed by 6 bases and J by 4 bases, leaving 15 bases between them. CDR1 is MNHEY, CDR2 SVGAGI, per germline. The CDR3 protein is CASRPSGGAYGYTF. The CDR3 DNA follows: TGTGCCAGCAGACCGAGTGGTGGAGCCTATGGCTACACCTTC.

The chain recombines TRBV18 with TRBJ1-1; D gene unclear. From germline, CDR1 is KGHSH and CDR2 LQKENI. This CDR3 has 12 amino acids. Trimming removed 1 base from V and 6 bases from J, with 6 bases in between. CDR3 in DNA: TGTGCCAGCTCACCACGAAGTTCTGAAGCTTTCTTT. Its translation: CASSPRSSEAFF.

The gene calls are TRBV5-6 and TRBJ2-3; 8 bases match TRBD1. This CDR3 has 16 amino acids. Germline-derived CDR1 and CDR2 are SGHDT and YYEEEE. J lost 2 bases, V lost 6 bases, and 11 bases had no gene match. CDR3 sequence: CASTPQGVNPTDTQYF. The DNA for the CDR3 is TGTGCCAGCACCCCACAGGGGGTAAATCCCACAGATACGCAGTATTTT.

This rearrangement joins TRBV5-6 to TRBJ2-2; 11 positions agree with TRBD1. J was trimmed by 7 bases and V by 4 bases; bases with no gene match: 15. The germline V gene has CDR1 SGHDT and CDR2 YYEEEE. There are 18 residues in the CDR3. The CDR3 DNA reads TGTGCCAGCAGCCGCGGACAGGGGGCTGGGTATATTATCGGGGAGCTGTTTTTT. Its translation is CASSRGQGAGYIIGELFF.

The rearrangement uses TRBV19 and TRBJ2-2; tentatively, D is TRBD1 (5 bases). Trimming took 1 base from V and 0 from J, leaving 6 bases between them. The CDR3 runs 15 residues. Germline V lookup: CDR1 LNHDA, CDR2 SQIVND (reference sequence). Here the CDR3 DNA reads TGTGCCAGTAGTATAGTACAGGCGAACACCGGGGAGCTGTTTTTT. This codes for CASSIVQANTGELFF.

The chain combines TRBV7-9 with TRBJ2-1; a possible D gene is TRBD2 (6 bases). This CDR3 comprises 17 residues. The V and J ends lost 0 bases and 8 bases respectively, with 20 bases between them. Germline CDR1 and CDR2: SEHNR and FQNEAQ (reference sequence). The CDR3 DNA sequence: TGTGCCAGCAGCTTAGCGACCGGCTCAGGGACTGTCGATGAGCAGTTCTTC. Protein sequence: CASSLATGSGTVDEQFF.

To note about this clone: At one end the junction does not follow the germline gene, possibly because of a read error. V usage is TRBV18 and J usage is TRBJ2-5; D not resolved. This CDR3 comprises 15 residues. Germline V gene lookup returns CDR1 KGHSH and CDR2 LQKENI. CDR3 sequence (DNA): TGTGCCAGCTCACCAAGTCGAGGCATGCAAGGGACCCAGTACTTC. Residues: CASSPSRGMQGTQYF.

The chain is built from TRBV16 and TRBJ1-1, with D maybe TRBD1 (6 bases). V was shortened by 1 base and J by 1 base, with 10 bases between the two germline ends. CDR1 and CDR2 from the germline V gene are KGHSY and FQNENV. The CDR3 spans 15 residues. In DNA, the CDR3 is TGTGCCAGCAGCCAATACGACAGGCCGAACACTGAAGCTTTCTTT. Encoded protein: CASSQYDRPNTEAFF.

The chain combines TRBV2 with TRBJ2-1; D perhaps matches TRBD2 (6 bases). The ends were cut back, 0 bases at V and 0 bases at J, with 12 bases in the middle. CDR1 is SNHLY, CDR2 FYNNEI, per germline. The CDR3 has 17 residues. The CDR3 loop reads CASSEALATSSYNEQFF. The CDR3 DNA is TGTGCCAGCAGTGAAGCCCTAGCGACAAGCTCCTACAATGAGCAGTTCTTC. The full variable domain, rest sourced from reference TRBV2 and TRBJ2-1, is EPEVTQTPSHQVTQMGQEVILRCVPISNHLYFYWYRQILGQKVEFLVSFYNNEISEKSEIFDDQFSVERPDGSNFTLKIRSTKLEDSAMYFCASSEALATSSYNEQFFGPGTRLTVL.

CDR3 loop: CASRPGTSGGGELFF. Written as DNA, the CDR3 is TGTGCCAGCAGACCTGGGACTAGCGGAGGGGGGGAGCTGTTTTTT. This sequence joins TRBV7-8 and TRBJ2-2; 11 bases agree with TRBD2. Germline V gene data show CDR1 as SGHVS and CDR2 as FQNEAQ. The ends lost 6 bases at V and 8 bases at J; junction bases unmatched: 8. This CDR3 is built from 15 residues.

V is TRBV19 and J is TRBJ1-2; D remains unclear. Trimming cost V 2 bases and J 8 bases, with 12 bases left between them. Looked up from germline, CDR1 is LNHDA and CDR2 is SQIVND (reference sequence). The CDR3 covers 13 residues. CDR3 in amino acids: CASSIRGGLGYTF. DNA of the CDR3: TGTGCCAGTAGTATACGAGGAGGACTAGGCTACACCTTC. Full variable domain (outside the CDR3, taken from reference TRBV19 and TRBJ1-2): DGGITQSPKYLFRKEGQNVTLSCEQNLNHDAMYWYRQDPGQGLRLIYYSQIVNDFQKGDIAEGYSVSREKKESFPLTVTSAQKNPTAFYLCASSIRGGLGYTFGSGTRLTVV.

This clone was seen just once. This sequence joins TRBV29-1 and TRBJ2-7, with D tentatively TRBD2 (5 bases). The CDR3 has 11 residues. CDR1 is SQVTM and CDR2 is ANQGSEA in the germline V gene. Trimming shortened V by 3 bases and J by 3 bases, and 6 bases separated the two germline ends. In DNA, the CDR3 is TGCAGCGTTGACACTAGCTACGAGCAGTACTTC. This translates into CSVDTSYEQYF.

V usage is TRBV18 and J usage is TRBJ2-7; TRBD1 matches 9 bases. This CDR3 region has 15 residues. The trim removed 3 bases at V and 6 bases at J, leaving 9 bases unmatched. Germline V lookup: CDR1 KGHSH, CDR2 LQKENI. CDR3 loop: CASSPVRTGVGEQYF. The CDR3 DNA reads as TGTGCCAGCTCACCGGTACGGACAGGGGTCGGCGAGCAGTACTTC.

This chain uses TRBV28 with TRBJ2-1; 15 bases agree with TRBD2. The CDR3 runs to 15 residues. Germline CDR1 reads MDHEN; CDR2 reads SYDVKM. The J segment lost 9 bases and the V segment lost 6 bases, leaving 6 bases of the junction unmatched. CDR3 sequence: CASREGTSGRSEQFF. In nucleotides, the CDR3 is TGTGCCAGCAGAGAGGGGACTAGCGGGAGGAGTGAGCAGTTCTTC.

The rearrangement uses TRBV2 and TRBJ2-6; no reliable D call. The CDR3 runs to 16 residues. Between the trimmed V and J ends, which lost 1 base and 0 bases, there was a span of 7 bases. Germline assignment: CDR1 SNHLY and CDR2 FYNNEI. The CDR3 DNA follows: TGTGCCAGCAGTGAAGTAGATTTCTCTGGGGCCAACGTCCTGACTTTC. Translating it yields CASSEVDFSGANVLTF.